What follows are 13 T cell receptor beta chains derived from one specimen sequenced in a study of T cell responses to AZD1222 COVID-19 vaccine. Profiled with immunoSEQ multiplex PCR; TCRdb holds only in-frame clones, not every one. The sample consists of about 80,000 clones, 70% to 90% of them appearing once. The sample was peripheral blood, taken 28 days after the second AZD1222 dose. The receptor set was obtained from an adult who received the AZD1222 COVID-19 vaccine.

As DNA, the CDR3 is TGTGCCACCAGTGATAATGGGCTAGCGGGGGGCCCACTCCCCACAGATACGCAGTATTTT. Protein: CATSDNGLAGGPLPTDTQYF. The chain employs TRBV24-1 and TRBJ2-3; the match to TRBD2 covers 11 bases. The V gene end was trimmed by 3 bases and the J gene end by 2 bases; junction bases not matched to a gene: 15. The CDR3 contains 20 residues. Germline V gives CDR1 KGHDR, CDR2 SFDVKD.

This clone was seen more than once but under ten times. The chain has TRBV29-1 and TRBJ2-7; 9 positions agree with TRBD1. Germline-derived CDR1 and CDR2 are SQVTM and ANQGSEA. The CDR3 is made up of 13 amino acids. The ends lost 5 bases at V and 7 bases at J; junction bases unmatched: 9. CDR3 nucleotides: TGCAGCGTTTGTCGACAGGGGGTCGGAGAGCAGTACTTC. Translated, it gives CSVCRQGVGEQYF.

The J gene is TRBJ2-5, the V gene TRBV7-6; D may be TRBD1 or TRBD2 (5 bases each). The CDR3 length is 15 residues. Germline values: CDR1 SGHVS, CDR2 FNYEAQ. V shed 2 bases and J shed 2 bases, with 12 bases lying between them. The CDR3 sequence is CASSLLMGEQETQYF. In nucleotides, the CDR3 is TGTGCCAGCAGCTTATTAATGGGGGAACAAGAGACCCAGTACTTC.

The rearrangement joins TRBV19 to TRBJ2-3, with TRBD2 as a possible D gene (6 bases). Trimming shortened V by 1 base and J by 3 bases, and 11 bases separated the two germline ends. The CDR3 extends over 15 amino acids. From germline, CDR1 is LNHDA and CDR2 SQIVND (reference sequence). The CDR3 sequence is CASSIVTGGTDTQYF. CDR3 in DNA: TGTGCCAGTAGTATAGTTACCGGGGGAACAGATACGCAGTATTTT.

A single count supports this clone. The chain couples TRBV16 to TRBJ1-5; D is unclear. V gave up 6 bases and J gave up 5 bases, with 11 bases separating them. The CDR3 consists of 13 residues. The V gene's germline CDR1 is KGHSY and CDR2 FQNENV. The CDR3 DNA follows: TGTGCCAGCAGATACGGACTATATCAGCCCCAGCATTTT. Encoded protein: CASRYGLYQPQHF.

The CDR3 spells CAWSPPDSMRGYTF. The DNA of the CDR3 is TGTGCCTGGAGTCCACCGGACAGCATGCGAGGCTACACCTTC. The chain couples TRBV30 to TRBJ1-2; possible D gene TRBD1, 6 bases. V shed 2 bases and J shed 8 bases, with 18 bases lying between them. Germline V gives CDR1 GTSNPN, CDR2 SVGIG (reference sequence). There are 14 residues in the CDR3.

Here the CDR3 reads CASSPSGAEAFF. The CDR3 coding sequence is TGTGCCAGCAGCCCATCCGGGGCTGAAGCTTTCTTT. V and J are TRBV5-4 and TRBJ1-1; D unclear. V gave up 4 bases and J gave up 6 bases, with 10 bases separating them. This CDR3 is 12 amino acids long. Germline loops: CDR1 SGHNT, CDR2 YYREEE (reference sequence).

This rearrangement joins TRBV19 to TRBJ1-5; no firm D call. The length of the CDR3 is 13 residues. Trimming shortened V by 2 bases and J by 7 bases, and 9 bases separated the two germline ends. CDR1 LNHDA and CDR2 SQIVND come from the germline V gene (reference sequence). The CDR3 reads CASSISLRQPQHF. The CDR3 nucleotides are TGTGCCAGTAGTATAAGTCTAAGGCAGCCCCAGCATTTT. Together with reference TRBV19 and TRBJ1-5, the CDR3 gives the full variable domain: DGGITQSPKYLFRKEGQNVTLSCEQNLNHDAMYWYRQDPGQGLRLIYYSQIVNDFQKGDIAEGYSVSREKKESFPLTVTSAQKNPTAFYLCASSISLRQPQHFGDGTRLSIL.

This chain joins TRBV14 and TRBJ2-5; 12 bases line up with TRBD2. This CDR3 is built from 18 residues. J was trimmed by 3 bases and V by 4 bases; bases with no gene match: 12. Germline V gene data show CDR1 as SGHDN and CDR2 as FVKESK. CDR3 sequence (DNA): TGTGCCAGCAGCCGCGAAAGTTTCAGACTAGCGGGAGAAGAGACCCAGTACTTC. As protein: CASSRESFRLAGEETQYF.

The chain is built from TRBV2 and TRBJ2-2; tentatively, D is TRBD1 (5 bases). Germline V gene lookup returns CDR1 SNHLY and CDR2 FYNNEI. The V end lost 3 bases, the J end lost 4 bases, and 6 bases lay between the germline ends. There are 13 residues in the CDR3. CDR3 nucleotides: TGTGCCAGCAGTGACCAGGGCACCGGGGAGCTGTTTTTT. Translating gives CASSDQGTGELFF.

This chain's CDR3 is CASSPGAGPGELFF. As DNA, the CDR3 is TGTGCCAGCAGTCCCGGGGCAGGTCCCGGGGAGCTGTTTTTT. This rearrangement joins TRBV27 to TRBJ2-2; tentatively, D is TRBD1 or TRBD2 (5 bases each). V was cut by 5 bases and J by 6 bases, with 13 bases left in between. CDR1 and CDR2 (germline): MNHEY, SMNVEV (reference sequence). This CDR3 has 14 residues.

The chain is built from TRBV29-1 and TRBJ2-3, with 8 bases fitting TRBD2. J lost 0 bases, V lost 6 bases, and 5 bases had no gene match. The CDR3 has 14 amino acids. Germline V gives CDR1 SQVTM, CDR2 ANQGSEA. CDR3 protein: CSVAGTRSTDTQYF. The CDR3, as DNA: TGCAGCGTCGCCGGGACTAGAAGCACAGATACGCAGTATTTT.

The CDR3 coding sequence is TGTGCCAGCAGTGAGATGGACAGGAGCTCCTACAATGAGCAGTTCTTC. It encodes CASSEMDRSSYNEQFF. The V and J genes are TRBV6-1 and TRBJ2-1, with 7 bases matching TRBD1. Unmatched junction bases numbered 5, after V lost 3 bases and J lost 0 bases. The CDR3 runs 16 residues. From germline, CDR1 is MNHNS and CDR2 SASEGT.